The 8 T cell receptor beta chains listed next were all sequenced from one sample in a study of T-cell reconstitution after alpha-beta-depleted transplantation in children. TCRbeta library preparation incorporated unique molecular identifiers. TCRdb processed the PCR reads anew with MiXCR; each CDR3 protein has one entry. The sample has about 440,000 distinct CDR3 sequences; 43% are singletons. Specimen: PBMCs, collected before TCRalphabeta/CD19-depleted stem cell transplant. These receptors came from a girl aged 2 to 9 with aplastic anemia, due to receive a stem cell transplant.

The chain uses TRBV5-5 and TRBJ2-3, with D possibly TRBD1 on 6 matching bases. The CDR3 totals 16 residues. V was shortened by 0 bases and J by 2 bases, with 13 bases between the two germline ends. Germline V gene data show CDR1 as SGHKS and CDR2 as YYEKEE (reference sequence). CDR3 nucleotides: TGTGCCAGCAGCTTGGTACGACAGGCACCCACAGATACGCAGTATTTT. This gives the protein CASSLVRQAPTDTQYF. The full variable domain, with the rest looked up from reference TRBV5-5 and TRBJ2-3, is DAGVTQSPTHLIKTRGQQVTLRCSPISGHKSVSWYQQVLGQGPQFIFQYYEKEERGRGNFPDRFSARQFPNYSSELNVNALLLGDSALYLCASSLVRQAPTDTQYFGPGTRLTVL.

CDR3 sequence: CATSRDRPDRDVHTDTQYF. DNA of the CDR3: TGTGCCACCAGCAGAGATCGGCCAGACAGGGACGTCCACACAGATACGCAGTATTTT. The rearrangement links TRBV15 to TRBJ2-3; 7 bases line up with TRBD1. The V and J ends lost 0 bases and 2 bases, in that order; junction bases with no gene match: 14. The CDR3 sequence is 19 residues long. From germline, CDR1 is LNHNV and CDR2 YYDKDF (reference sequence).

V is TRBV15 and J is TRBJ2-3; 10 positions agree with TRBD2. J lost 2 bases, V lost 3 bases, and 2 bases had no gene match. Germline V CDR1 and CDR2: LNHNV, YYDKDF (reference sequence). The CDR3 covers 15 residues. For the CDR3, the DNA is TGTGCCACCAGCAGTCTAGCGGGGGTCACAGATACGCAGTATTTT. Its protein product is CATSSLAGVTDTQYF.

The genes are TRBV7-9 and TRBJ2-7, with D possibly matching TRBD1 (6 bases). The CDR3 contains 12 residues. Germline CDR1 and CDR2: SEHNR and FQNEAQ (reference sequence). Between the trimmed V and J ends, which lost 5 bases and 4 bases, there was a span of 9 bases. Here the CDR3 DNA reads TGTGCCAGCAGCGATCAGGGGTACGAGCAGTACTTC. Translation: CASSDQGYEQYF.

This rearrangement joins TRBV5-1 to TRBJ1-2; 8 bases fit TRBD1. J lost 6 bases, V lost 4 bases, and 8 bases had no gene match. In germline, CDR1 is SGHRS, CDR2 YFSETQ. This CDR3 has 14 amino acids. The CDR3 DNA sequence: TGCGCCAGCAGCCTCGACAGGGGTGAAAATGGCTACACCTTC. It yields the protein CASSLDRGENGYTF.

The V and J genes are TRBV20-1 and TRBJ2-3, with 11 nucleotides matching TRBD2. The trim removed 6 bases at V and 2 bases at J, leaving 13 bases unmatched. Germline V gene sequence: CDR1 DFQATT, CDR2 SNEGSKA (reference sequence). The CDR3 is 17 residues long. CDR3 protein: CSARGLAATFSTDTQYF. The DNA of the CDR3 is TGCAGTGCGAGGGGACTAGCGGCCACCTTTTCCACAGATACGCAGTATTTT.

This sequence joins TRBV12-3 or TRBV12-4 and TRBJ1-1; no reliable D call. V lost 6 bases and J 0 bases, leaving 11 bases between the germline ends. CDR3 length: 14 amino acids. The CDR3 bases are TGTGCCAGCAGGAGCACAGACATGAACACTGAAGCTTTCTTT. Protein sequence: CASRSTDMNTEAFF.

The V and J genes are TRBV20-1 and TRBJ2-7, with D perhaps matching TRBD2 (6 bases). CDR3 length: 13 residues. Germline CDR1 is DFQATT and CDR2 is SNEGSKA (reference sequence). V was shortened by 6 bases and J by 1 base, with 13 bases between the two germline ends. The CDR3 loop reads CSAAHGRSYEQYF. CDR3 bases: TGCAGTGCCGCTCACGGGAGATCCTACGAGCAGTACTTC.